The source of this TCR beta chain is a study of CD8+CD57+ T cells in acquired aplastic anemia. About the research overall: Each DNA sample taken from sorted CD4+ and CD8+ cells came to about 3.4 ug on average.

The CDR3 spans 17 residues. Trimming removed 2 bases from V and 3 bases from J; junction bases left unmatched: 11. Germline lookup yields CDR1 SGHTA and CDR2 FQGNSA. This clonotype was detected many times. Genomic DNA, the template, was used for profiling of the TCR beta VDJ and CDR3. TCRdb re-called the reads with MiXCR, one entry per CDR3 protein. The table records 300,000 or so distinct CDR3 sequences, roughly half of them present only once. Sample: sorted CD4+, CD8+, or CD8+CD57+ T cells (not recorded which) from PBMCs. The TCR was taken from a human donor with severe aplastic anemia or a healthy control (not recorded which). The chain has TRBV7-2 and TRBJ2-5; 8 nucleotides match TRBD2. The CDR3 nucleotides read TGTGCCAGCAGCTTACGGGGGGGGGTGTTTAGGGAAGAGACCCAGTACTTC. This sequence encodes CASSLRGGVFREETQYF.